This T cell receptor (beta chain) comes out of a study of regulatory T cells in long-lasting Graves disease. Germline CDR1 is KGHSH and CDR2 is LQKENI. V lost 2 bases to trimming and J lost 5 bases; unmatched junction nucleotides: 6. CDR3 size: 16 residues. Time point specified: persistent/refractory GD, antithyroid drugs over 5 years with positive TRAb. Isolated PBMC RNA provided the starting material for the TCR library. Those enrolled as patients came out of an endocrinology department in Xi'an, China. Notes on this clonotype: Antigen unknown.

Study-wide findings and caveats: Less diverse TCR repertoires were seen in persistent Graves' patients than in newly diagnosed ones. Sampling was limited to peripheral blood rather than thyroid tissue.

Sequencing libraries for TCR beta were prepared with iRepertoire HTBI primers and Arm-PCR of CDR3 regions. TCRdb independently ran MiXCR on the multiplex PCR reads; one entry per CDR3 protein. The sample holds about 430,000 distinct CDR3 sequences; 21% are singletons and the top ten take approximately 14%. This receptor was obtained from a female donor with Graves disease. The gene calls are TRBV18 and TRBJ2-7, with 13 bases matching TRBD2. This sample comprised peripheral blood mononuclear cells (PBMCs), obtained when the disease was refractory, from a patient treated with antithyroid drugs. The CDR3 DNA is TGTGCCAGCTCACCAGGACTAGCGGGAGAGGCACACGAGCAGTACTTC. Protein product: CASSPGLAGEAHEQYF.